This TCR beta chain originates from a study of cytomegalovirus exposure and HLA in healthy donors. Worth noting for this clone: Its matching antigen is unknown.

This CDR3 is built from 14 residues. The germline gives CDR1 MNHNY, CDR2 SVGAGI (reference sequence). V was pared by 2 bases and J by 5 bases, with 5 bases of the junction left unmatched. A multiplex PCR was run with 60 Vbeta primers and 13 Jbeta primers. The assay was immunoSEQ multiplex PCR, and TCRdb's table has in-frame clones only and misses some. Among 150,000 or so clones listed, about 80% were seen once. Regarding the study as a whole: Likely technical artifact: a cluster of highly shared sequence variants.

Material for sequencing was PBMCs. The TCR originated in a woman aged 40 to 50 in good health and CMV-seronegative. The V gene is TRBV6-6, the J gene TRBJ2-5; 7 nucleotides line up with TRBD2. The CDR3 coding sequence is TGTGCCAGCAGTTACGGGAGGGTAGGGGAGACCCAGTACTTC. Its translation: CASSYGRVGETQYF.